This entry features one T cell receptor (beta chain) sequence. Its specificity is not known. This sample was taken from a study of blood T cells in healthy people across ages. Each individual donor underwent a draw of ten milliliters of peripheral blood. A second PCR, run for roughly 6 to 11 cycles, used a sample-barcoded 5' primer plus a J-beta primer mix. Via MiXCR, TCRdb re-called the 5' RACE reads, giving one row per CDR3 protein. The sample holds 1.5 million or so distinct CDR3 sequences, less than 45% seen once. General study findings and limits: Using unsorted PBMCs precluded a conclusive naive versus antigen-experienced comparison. Greater diversity and more naive CD4+ cells were seen in long-lived donors than in aged donors. Those diversity estimates obtained from one million T cells were thought to be underestimates.

This CDR3 has 14 amino acids. V dropped 4 bases and J dropped 3 bases, with 12 bases sitting between them. Germline V lookup: CDR1 MNHEY, CDR2 SVGAGI. This receptor was identified in a woman aged 18-35 years in good health. Sequencing input: blood. The chain employs TRBV6-5 and TRBJ1-1, with D possibly TRBD1 on 5 matching bases. DNA for the CDR3: TGTGCCAGCAGTTCTATACGACAGCACACTGAAGCTTTCTTT. Its translation is CASSSIRQHTEAFF.